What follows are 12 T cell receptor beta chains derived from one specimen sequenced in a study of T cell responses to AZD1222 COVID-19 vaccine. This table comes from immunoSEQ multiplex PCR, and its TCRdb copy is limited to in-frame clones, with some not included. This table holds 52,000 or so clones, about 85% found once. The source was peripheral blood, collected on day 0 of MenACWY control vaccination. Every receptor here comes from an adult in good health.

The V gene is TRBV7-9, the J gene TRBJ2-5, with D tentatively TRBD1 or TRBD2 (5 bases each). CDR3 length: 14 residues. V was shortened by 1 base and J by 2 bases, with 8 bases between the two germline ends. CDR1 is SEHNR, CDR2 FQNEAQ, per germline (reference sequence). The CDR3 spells CASSLVGEQETQYF. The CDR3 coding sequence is TGTGCCAGCAGCTTAGTGGGGGAACAAGAGACCCAGTACTTC.

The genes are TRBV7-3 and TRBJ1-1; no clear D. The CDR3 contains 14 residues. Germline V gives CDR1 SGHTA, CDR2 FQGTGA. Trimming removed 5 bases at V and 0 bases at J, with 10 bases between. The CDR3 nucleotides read TGTGCCAGCAGCCCCACCATACTGAACACTGAAGCTTTCTTT. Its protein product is CASSPTILNTEAFF.

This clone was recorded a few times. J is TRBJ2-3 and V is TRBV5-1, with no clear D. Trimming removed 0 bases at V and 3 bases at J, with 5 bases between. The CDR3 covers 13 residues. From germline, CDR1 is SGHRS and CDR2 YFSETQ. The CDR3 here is CASSLEATDTQYF. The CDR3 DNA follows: TGCGCCAGCAGCTTGGAGGCGACAGATACGCAGTATTTT. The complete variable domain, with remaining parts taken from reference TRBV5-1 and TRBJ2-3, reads KAGVTQTPRYLIKTRGQQVTLSCSPISGHRSVSWYQQTPGQGLQFLFEYFSETQRNKGNFPGRFSGRQFSNSRSEMNVSTLELGDSALYLCASSLEATDTQYFGPGTRLTVL.

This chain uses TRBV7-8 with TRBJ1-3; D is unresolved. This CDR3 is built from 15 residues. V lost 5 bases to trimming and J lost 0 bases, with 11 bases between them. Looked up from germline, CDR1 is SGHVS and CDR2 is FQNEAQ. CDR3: CASSPSRYSGNTIYF. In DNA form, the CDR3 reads TGTGCCAGCAGCCCTTCCCGGTACTCTGGAAACACCATATATTTT.

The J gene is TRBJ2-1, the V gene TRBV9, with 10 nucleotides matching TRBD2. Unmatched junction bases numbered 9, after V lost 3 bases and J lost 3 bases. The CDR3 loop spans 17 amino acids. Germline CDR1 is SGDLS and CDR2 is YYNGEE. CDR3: CASSETPGTSDYNEQFF. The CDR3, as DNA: TGTGCCAGCAGCGAGACCCCCGGGACTAGCGACTACAATGAGCAGTTCTTC.

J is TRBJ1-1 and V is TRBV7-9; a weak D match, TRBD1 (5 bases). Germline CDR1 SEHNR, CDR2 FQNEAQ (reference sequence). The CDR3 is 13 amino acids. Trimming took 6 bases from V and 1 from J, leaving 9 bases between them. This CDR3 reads CASRPGRNTEAFF. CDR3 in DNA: TGTGCCAGCAGGCCGGGACGGAACACTGAAGCTTTCTTT.

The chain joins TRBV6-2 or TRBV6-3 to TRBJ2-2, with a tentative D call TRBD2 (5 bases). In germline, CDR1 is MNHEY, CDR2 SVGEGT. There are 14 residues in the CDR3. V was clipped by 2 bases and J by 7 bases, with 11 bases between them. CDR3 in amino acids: CASSYEEGHGELFF. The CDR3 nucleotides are TGTGCCAGCAGTTACGAAGAGGGCCACGGGGAGCTGTTTTTT.

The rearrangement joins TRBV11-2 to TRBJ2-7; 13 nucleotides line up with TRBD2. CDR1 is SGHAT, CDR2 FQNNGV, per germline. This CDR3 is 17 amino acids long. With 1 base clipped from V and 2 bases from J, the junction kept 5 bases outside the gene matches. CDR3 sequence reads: CASSLASTSGRAYEQYF. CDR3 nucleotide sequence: TGTGCCAGCAGCTTAGCTAGCACTAGCGGGAGGGCCTACGAGCAGTACTTC.

The CDR3 here is CATSRERGSSQPQHF. CDR3 nucleotide sequence: TGTGCCACCAGCAGAGAGCGGGGAAGCTCTCAGCCCCAGCATTTT. The chain joins TRBV15 to TRBJ1-5; D is undetermined. CDR1 LNHNV and CDR2 YYDKDF come from the germline V gene (reference sequence). CDR3 length equals 15 residues. V was trimmed by 0 bases and J by 6 bases, leaving 12 bases between them.

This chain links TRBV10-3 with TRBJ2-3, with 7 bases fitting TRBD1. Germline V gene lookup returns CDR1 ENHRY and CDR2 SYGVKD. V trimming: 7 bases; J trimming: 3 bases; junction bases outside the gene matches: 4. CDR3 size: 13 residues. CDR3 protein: CAIKRGQTDTQYF. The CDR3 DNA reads TGTGCCATCAAGAGGGGGCAGACAGATACGCAGTATTTT.

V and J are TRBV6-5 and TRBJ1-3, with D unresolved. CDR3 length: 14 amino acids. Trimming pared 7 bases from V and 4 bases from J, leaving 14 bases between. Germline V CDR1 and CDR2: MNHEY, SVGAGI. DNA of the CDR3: TGTGCCAGCATCTCGGGAGCAAAGGGAAACACCATATATTTT. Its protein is CASISGAKGNTIYF.

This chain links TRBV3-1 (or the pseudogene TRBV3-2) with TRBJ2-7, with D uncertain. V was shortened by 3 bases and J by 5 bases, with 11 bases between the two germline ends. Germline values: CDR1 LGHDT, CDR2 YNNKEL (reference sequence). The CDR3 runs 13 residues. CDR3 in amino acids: CASSQALSDEQYF. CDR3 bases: TGTGCCAGCAGCCAGGCCCTCTCGGACGAGCAGTACTTC.